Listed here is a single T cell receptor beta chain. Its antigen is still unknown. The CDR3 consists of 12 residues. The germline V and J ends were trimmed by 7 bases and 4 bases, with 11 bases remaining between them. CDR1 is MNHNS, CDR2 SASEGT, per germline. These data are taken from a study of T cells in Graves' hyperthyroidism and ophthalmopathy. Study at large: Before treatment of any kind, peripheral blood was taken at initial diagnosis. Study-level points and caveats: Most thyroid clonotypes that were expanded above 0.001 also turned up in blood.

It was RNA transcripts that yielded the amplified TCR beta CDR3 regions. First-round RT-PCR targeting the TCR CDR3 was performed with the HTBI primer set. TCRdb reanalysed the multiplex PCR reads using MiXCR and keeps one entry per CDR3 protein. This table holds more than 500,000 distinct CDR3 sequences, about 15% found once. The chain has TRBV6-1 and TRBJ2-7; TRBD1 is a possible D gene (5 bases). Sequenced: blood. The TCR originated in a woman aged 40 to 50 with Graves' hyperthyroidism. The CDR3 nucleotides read TGTGCCAGCAAAGGGGCGTCGTACGAGCAGTACTTC. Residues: CASKGASYEQYF.